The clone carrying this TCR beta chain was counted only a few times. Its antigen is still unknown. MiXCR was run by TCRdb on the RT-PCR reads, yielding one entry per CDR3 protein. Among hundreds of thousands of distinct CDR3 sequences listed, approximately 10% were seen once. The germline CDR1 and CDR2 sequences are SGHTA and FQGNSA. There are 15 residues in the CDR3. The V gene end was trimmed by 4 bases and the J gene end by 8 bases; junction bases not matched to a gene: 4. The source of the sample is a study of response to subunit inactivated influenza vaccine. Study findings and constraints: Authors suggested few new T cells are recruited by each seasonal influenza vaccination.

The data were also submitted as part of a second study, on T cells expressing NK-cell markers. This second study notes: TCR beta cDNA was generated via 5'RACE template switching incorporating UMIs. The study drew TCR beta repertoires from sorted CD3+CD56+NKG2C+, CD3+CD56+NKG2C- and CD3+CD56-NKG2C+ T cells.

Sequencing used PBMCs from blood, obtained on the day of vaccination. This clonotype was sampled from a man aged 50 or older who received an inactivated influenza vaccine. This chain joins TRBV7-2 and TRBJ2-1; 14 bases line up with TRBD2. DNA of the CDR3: TGTGCCAGCAGCTATTGGACTAGCGGGAGGTATGAGCAGTTCTTC. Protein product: CASSYWTSGRYEQFF.